This T cell receptor beta chain was recorded in a study of radiotherapy plus CTLA-4 blockade in lung cancer. The overall study: Roughly 17% of patients responded objectively, and around 31% achieved disease control. Whole-study results and caveats: How blood T cell clones changed early, along with interferon-beta, reportedly forecast response best. Subsequent to radiotherapy plus ipilimumab, tumor-derived TCR clones underwent expansion in blood.

As concerns this clone: Its antigen is undetermined.

Ipilimumab-mediated CTLA-4 blockade plus focal radiation was given to patients having chemo-refractory metastatic non-small-cell lung cancer. The length of the CDR3 is 15 residues. V was pared by 3 bases and J by 5 bases, with 9 bases of the junction left unmatched. Germline CDR1 is SGHNT and CDR2 is YYREEE (reference sequence). TCRdb's table, derived via immunoSEQ multiplex PCR, lists solely in-frame clones and lacks some. The sample has some 98,000 clones; approximately 85% are singletons. This clonotype was sampled from a human donor with non-small cell lung cancer who had a partial response to radiotherapy plus ipilimumab. The chain combines TRBV5-4 with TRBJ2-5; 8 bases agree with TRBD1. The material sequenced was peripheral blood, taken from a patient treated with radiotherapy plus ipilimumab. The DNA of the CDR3 is TGTGCCAGCAGCTGGCCCGACAGGGGAAAGGAGACCCAGTACTTC. It translates to CASSWPDRGKETQYF.